The rows below give T cell receptor beta chains drawn from one sample of a study of T cells in Graves' hyperthyroidism and ophthalmopathy. Using its own MiXCR run on the multiplex PCR reads, TCRdb lists one record per CDR3 protein. The sample includes 500,000 to 800,000 distinct CDR3 sequences, 45% of them seen just once. Sequences were obtained from peripheral blood or thyroid tissue (not recorded which). The receptors shown here come from an adult man with Graves' disease, either hyperthyroidism or ophthalmopathy (not recorded which). Each CDR3 is given with its conserved first and last residue. Each record gives: J gene, D gene, V gene, clone size, CDR3 protein, CDR3 DNA. A D gene is named only where the DNA matches it firmly. Part of the rows lack a size; the others show once, few, many or a class for expanded clones.

>TRBJ1-5|TRBD1|TRBV7-8|.
CAIAMDRGSNQPQHF
TGTGCCATCGCCATGGACAGGGGTAGCAATCAGCCCCAGCATTTT
>TRBJ1-4|TRBD1|TRBV15|.
CATSRDRGPREKLFF
TGTGCCACCAGCAGGGACAGGGGGCCGCGGGAAAAACTGTTTTTT
>TRBJ2-5|TRBD1|TRBV12-3/TRBV12-4|few
CASIQTTGEETQYF
TGTGCCAGCATCCAGACTACAGGGGAAGAGACCCAGTACTTC
>TRBJ1-6|.|TRBV29-1|.
CSLDPGRSPLHF
TGCAGCTTGGATCCAGGGCGGTCACCCCTCCACTTT
>TRBJ1-2|.|TRBV11-2|many
CASSLAAGHDYGYTF
TGTGCCAGCAGCTTAGCAGCAGGCCACGACTATGGCTACACCTTC
>TRBJ1-2|TRBD1|TRBV6-5|.
CASSSGTGQYGYTF
TGTGCCAGCAGTTCCGGGACAGGGCAATATGGCTACACCTTC
>TRBJ1-6|.|TRBV7-2|many
CASSQAGGVHSPLHF
TGTGCCAGCAGCCAGGCCGGAGGTGTGCATTCACCCCTCCACTTT
>TRBJ2-7|.|TRBV10-3|few
CAIGMGRDYEQYF
TGTGCCATCGGAATGGGGAGAGACTACGAGCAGTACTTC
>TRBJ1-6|.|TRBV15|.
CATSNRLGGRDSPLHF
TGTGCCACCAGCAATCGGCTCGGGGGCAGGGATTCACCCCTCCACTTT
>TRBJ1-5|TRBD1|TRBV24-1|.
CVTSSRQGAAANQPQHF
TGTGTCACCAGCAGCCGACAGGGGGCTGCGGCAAATCAGCCCCAGCATTTT
>TRBJ2-6|.|TRBV7-2|few
CASSLVGIGANVLTF
TGTGCCAGCAGCTTAGTAGGAATTGGGGCCAACGTCCTGACTTTC
>TRBJ2-2|.|TRBV24-1|.
CATSDVAGIRELFF
TGTGCCACCAGTGATGTGGCAGGCATACGGGAGCTGTTTTTT
>TRBJ2-5|.|TRBV7-6|.
CASSLGLRETQYF
TGTGCCAGCAGTTTAGGTCTCAGGGAGACCCAGTACTTC
>TRBJ2-7|TRBD1|TRBV20-1|many
CSAGTAEGEQYF
TGCAGTGCCGGGACAGCCGAGGGCGAGCAGTACTTC
>TRBJ1-1|.|TRBV25-1|many
CASRGLGVYSEAFF
TGTGCCAGCAGGGGGCTGGGCGTTTATTCTGAAGCTTTCTTT
>TRBJ2-7|TRBD2|TRBV12-3/TRBV12-4|.
CASSQPGWTSGNYEQYF
TGTGCCAGCAGCCAGCCGGGGTGGACTAGCGGGAACTACGAGCAGTACTTC
>TRBJ1-2|.|TRBV15|once
CASSQDFGYGYTF
TGTGCCAGCAGCCAAGATTTCGGCTATGGCTACACCTTC
>TRBJ1-6|.|TRBV12-3/TRBV12-4|many
CASALGSVSPLHF
TGTGCCAGCGCCTTAGGGTCCGTTTCACCCCTCCACTTT
>TRBJ1-5|TRBD1|TRBV12-3/TRBV12-4|few
CASSGWTGDSSNQPQHF
TGTGCCAGCAGTGGCTGGACAGGGGACAGTAGCAATCAGCCCCAGCATTTT
>TRBJ1-2|.|TRBV27|.
CASGQSTYGYTF
TGTGCCAGCGGACAGTCGACCTATGGCTACACCTTC
>TRBJ1-1|.|TRBV5-1|.
CASSPIGNTEAFF
TGCGCCAGCAGCCCCATAGGGAATACTGAAGCTTTCTTT
>TRBJ2-7|.|TRBV7-9|many
CASSRDRTSSYEQYF
TGTGCCAGCAGCCGCGACAGGACTTCCTCCTACGAGCAGTACTTC
>TRBJ1-1|.|TRBV19|few
CASNPGHEAFF
TGTGCCAGTAATCCCGGGCATGAAGCTTTCTTT
>TRBJ2-5|.|TRBV29-1|few
CSVEDVASDPLKETQYF
TGCAGCGTTGAAGATGTTGCTAGCGACCCGTTGAAAGAGACCCAGTACTTC
>TRBJ2-7|TRBD1|TRBV9|.
CASSVAGTGEGQYF
TGTGCCAGCAGCGTAGCTGGGACAGGGGAGGGGCAGTACTTC
>TRBJ2-5|TRBD1|TRBV25-1|.
CASSDRRQGAGETQYF
TGTGCCAGCAGCGACCGAAGACAGGGGGCTGGGGAGACCCAGTACTTC
>TRBJ1-2|.|TRBV11-2|few
CASSLREGINGYTF
TGTGCCAGCAGCTTAAGGGAAGGGATCAATGGCTACACCTTC
>TRBJ1-1|.|TRBV27|once
CASSLSSQLEAFF
TGTGCCAGCAGTTTATCGAGTCAGCTTGAAGCTTTCTTT
>TRBJ2-7|TRBD2|TRBV7-6|.
CASSPGLAGKSYEQYF
TGTGCCAGCAGTCCCGGACTAGCGGGGAAATCCTACGAGCAGTACTTC
>TRBJ1-2|.|TRBV11-2|.
CASKTFAGYTF
TGTGCCAGCAAAACCTTCGCGGGGTACACCTTC
>TRBJ2-7|.|TRBV10-3|many
CAISDPGRLSYEQYF
TGTGCCATCAGTGATCCGGGACGCCTCTCCTACGAGCAGTACTTC
>TRBJ1-1|TRBD1|TRBV11-2|.
CASSENRGRTEAFF
TGTGCCAGCAGCGAAAACAGGGGGAGAACTGAAGCTTTCTTT
>TRBJ2-7|TRBD1|TRBV7-2|many
CASSGQGAGEQYF
TGTGCCAGCAGCGGACAGGGGGCTGGGGAGCAGTACTTC
>TRBJ1-5|.|TRBV12-3/TRBV12-4|many
CASSFFSQPQHF
TGTGCCAGCAGTTTTTTCAGTCAGCCCCAGCATTTT
>TRBJ1-2|.|TRBV7-2|many
CASSYTGTSHGYTF
TGTGCCAGCAGCTACACCGGGACAAGTCATGGCTACACCTTC
>TRBJ1-1|.|TRBV10-3|many
CATGLEGNTEAFF
TGTGCCACCGGCTTAGAGGGGAACACTGAAGCTTTCTTT
>TRBJ1-5|.|TRBV5-8|.
CASNLHTGFGQPQHF
TGTGCCAGCAACCTCCATACAGGGTTCGGACAGCCCCAGCATTTT
>TRBJ1-2|.|TRBV10-2|many
CASRENYGYTF
TGCGCCAGCCGTGAAAACTATGGCTACACCTTC
>TRBJ1-2|.|TRBV29-1|.
CSVGERTLNYGYTF
TGCAGCGTTGGAGAACGGACACTTAATTATGGCTACACCTTC
>TRBJ1-4|.|TRBV2|.
CASSDGAGVDSEKLFF
TGTGCCAGCAGTGATGGGGCAGGGGTAGATTCTGAAAAACTGTTTTTT
>TRBJ1-5|.|TRBV12-5|.
CASGSTGWGQPQHF
TGTGCTAGTGGTTCCACAGGGTGGGGGCAGCCCCAGCATTTT
>TRBJ2-7|TRBD2|TRBV29-1|.
CSAAGTSGREQYF
TGCAGCGCTGCTGGGACTAGCGGGAGGGAGCAGTACTTC
>TRBJ2-5|.|TRBV6-6|few
CASSATDGRGETQYF
TGTGCCAGCTCCGCTACGGACGGGCGGGGTGAGACCCAGTACTTC
>TRBJ1-2|.|TRBV25-1|.
CASRGHGNYGYTF
TGTGCCAGCCGTGGGCACGGAAACTATGGCTACACCTTC
>TRBJ2-5|.|TRBV9|many
CSGPCGETQYF
TGTTCCGGTCCGTGTGGCGAGACCCAGTACTTC
>TRBJ1-5|.|TRBV20-1|few
CSARVWGAGDQPQHF
TGCAGTGCTAGAGTGTGGGGAGCAGGCGATCAGCCCCAGCATTTT
>TRBJ1-5|.|TRBV15|many
CATSRDLGARQPQHF
TGTGCCACCAGCAGAGATCTGGGGGCTCGGCAGCCCCAGCATTTT
>TRBJ2-7|TRBD1|TRBV7-3|once
CASSLPGTGELYEQYF
TGTGCCAGCAGCCTCCCCGGGACAGGGGAACTCTACGAGCAGTACTTC
>TRBJ1-5|.|TRBV12-3/TRBV12-4|few
CASSFLRNQPQHF
TGTGCCAGCAGTTTCCTACGCAATCAGCCCCAGCATTTT
>TRBJ1-2|.|TRBV6-5|once
CAISYTHGSNYGYTF
TGTGCCATCAGTTACACACACGGTAGTAACTATGGCTACACCTTC
>TRBJ2-7|TRBD1|TRBV15|.
CATSRYSGTGYYEQYF
TGTGCCACCAGCAGATACTCCGGGACAGGGTACTACGAGCAGTACTTC
>TRBJ2-7|TRBD1|TRBV7-2|.
CASSLAVGQGVEQYF
TGTGCCAGCAGCCTTGCGGTGGGACAGGGCGTCGAGCAGTACTTC
>TRBJ1-1|.|TRBV2|.
CASSKMGINTEAFF
TGTGCCAGCAGCAAAATGGGGATCAACACTGAAGCTTTCTTT
>TRBJ2-7|TRBD2|TRBV9|few
CASSAGLAGTYEQYF
TGTGCCAGCAGCGCCGGACTAGCGGGAACCTACGAGCAGTACTTC
>TRBJ1-6|.|TRBV12-3/TRBV12-4|many
CASSTASGPLHF
TGTGCCAGTTCGACAGCCTCGGGGCCCCTCCACTTT